This T cell receptor beta chain was identified in a study of cytomegalovirus exposure and HLA in healthy donors. This CDR3 comprises 14 residues. V lost 2 bases, J lost 2 bases, and 10 bases lay in between. Germline V lookup: CDR1 LNHNV, CDR2 YYDKDF (reference sequence). Worth noting for this clone: Its antigen is not known.

The protocol was immunoSEQ multiplex PCR, while the TCRdb copy is restricted to in-frame clones and leaves out a portion. The sample consists of under 100,000 clones, 85% to 95% of them appearing once. General study points: A classifier reportedly called cytomegalovirus status with high sensitivity and specificity.

Sequenced: PBMCs. The V gene is TRBV15, the J gene TRBJ2-7; a possible D gene is TRBD1 (5 bases). The receptor was isolated from a woman aged 18-29 years in good health and CMV-seronegative. CDR3 sequence (DNA): TGTGCCACCAGCAGACTGGCAGGGACCTACGAGCAGTACTTC. This encodes CATSRLAGTYEQYF.